The clone carrying this T cell receptor (beta chain) was seen many times. RNA transcripts were the template for amplifying TCR beta CDR3 regions. The HTBI set primed first-round TCR CDR3 RT-PCR. Using its own MiXCR run on the multiplex PCR reads, TCRdb lists one record per CDR3 protein. The data contain 300,000 to 350,000 distinct CDR3 sequences, roughly 21% of them seen just once; the ten biggest clones take up around half. V dropped 1 base and J dropped 0 bases, with 9 bases sitting between them. Germline CDR1 is SGHVS and CDR2 is FQNEAQ. This CDR3 spans 16 amino acids. Stable disease denoted Graves' hyperthyroidism without ophthalmopathy progression within 18 months. The sample comes from a study of T cells in Graves' hyperthyroidism and ophthalmopathy.

The sample was blood. The genes are TRBV7-8 and TRBJ2-2; no clear D gene. The receptor's source is a woman in her forties or fifties with Graves' hyperthyroidism. The CDR3 region has the DNA TGTGCCAGCAGCTTAGGTGCCCGATCGAACACCGGGGAGCTGTTTTTT. This sequence encodes CASSLGARSNTGELFF.